This passage covers 9 T cell receptor beta chains from one sample sequenced in a study of blood T cell repertoires in COVID-19. Sequenced by immunoSEQ multiplex PCR; TCRdb stores in-frame clones only, minus some. Counted here are around 150,000 clones, 75% to 90% occurring once; the ten biggest clones make up about 3%. What was sequenced was peripheral blood. These receptors were obtained from a human donor with acute or convalescent COVID-19. The donor label of this sample is uncertain.

The chain couples TRBV4-1 to TRBJ1-2; D gene ambiguous. The CDR3 is 16 residues long. Per germline, CDR1 MGHRA and CDR2 YSYEKL. V dropped 0 bases and J dropped 0 bases, with 11 bases sitting between them. For the CDR3, the DNA is TGCGCCAGCAGCCAAGAAGAGAGCAAAACTAACTATGGCTACACCTTC. Protein sequence: CASSQEESKTNYGYTF.

This clone has a handful of counts. The V gene is TRBV27, the J gene TRBJ1-2; maybe TRBD1 (5 bases). CDR1 and CDR2 (germline): MNHEY, SMNVEV (reference sequence). Trimming removed 4 bases from V and 3 bases from J, with 15 bases in between. The CDR3 contains 15 residues. The CDR3 reads CASSSRDGGDYGYTF. Here the CDR3 DNA reads TGTGCCAGCAGTTCCCGGGACGGGGGGGACTATGGCTACACCTTC.

This chain uses TRBV5-4 with TRBJ1-3, with 7 bases fitting TRBD1. The CDR3 is 14 residues long. The germline V gene has CDR1 SGHNT and CDR2 YYREEE (reference sequence). V gave up 4 bases and J gave up 2 bases; unmatched junction bases: 3. CDR3 nucleotide sequence: TGTGCCAGCAGCCCTGACAGGGCTGGAAACACCATATATTTT. The encoded protein is CASSPDRAGNTIYF. Full variable domain (outside the CDR3, taken from reference TRBV5-4 and TRBJ1-3): ETGVTQSPTHLIKTRGQQVTLRCSSQSGHNTVSWYQQALGQGPQFIFQYYREEENGRGNFPPRFSGLQFPNYSSELNVNALELDDSALYLCASSPDRAGNTIYFGEGSWLTVV.

The chain joins TRBV30 to TRBJ1-1; TRBD1 matches at 8 bases. The V segment lost 4 bases and the J segment 1 base; nucleotides outside the gene matches: 8. In germline, CDR1 is GTSNPN, CDR2 SVGIG (reference sequence). The length of the CDR3 is 15 residues. The CDR3 reads CAWTGQGGGNTEAFF. Here the CDR3 DNA reads TGTGCCTGGACCGGACAGGGAGGGGGGAACACTGAAGCTTTCTTT.

In nucleotides, the CDR3 is TGTGCCAGCAGTGCCTCCCGGGACAGGGTCCCTAGCAATCAGCCCCAGCATTTT. It specifies CASSASRDRVPSNQPQHF. The J gene is TRBJ1-5, the V gene TRBV28, with 9 positions matching TRBD1. The V gene's germline CDR1 is MDHEN and CDR2 SYDVKM. CDR3 length: 18 amino acids. Trimming at V came to 5 bases and at J to 0 bases, leaving 11 bases not matched to a gene.

V gene TRBV3-1 (or the pseudogene TRBV3-2) combines with J gene TRBJ1-1, with D possibly being TRBD1 (6 bases). CDR3 length equals 15 residues. Trimming removed 1 base from V and 4 bases from J, with 13 bases in between. Germline CDR1 reads LGHDT; CDR2 reads YNNKEL (reference sequence). CDR3: CASSQGGGRGTEAFF. The CDR3 coding sequence is TGTGCCAGCAGCCAAGGGGGGGGCAGGGGCACTGAAGCTTTCTTT.

The chain couples TRBV30 to TRBJ1-1; no firm D call. CDR3 length: 11 residues. Trimming took 3 bases from V and 5 from J, leaving 7 bases between them. Germline lookup yields CDR1 GTSNPN and CDR2 SVGIG (reference sequence). The CDR3 spells CAWSRKTEAFF. CDR3 bases: TGTGCCTGGAGCAGAAAGACTGAAGCTTTCTTT.

J is TRBJ1-2 and V is TRBV2, with 10 positions matching TRBD1. Looked up from germline, CDR1 is SNHLY and CDR2 is FYNNEI. The CDR3 loop spans 13 amino acids. J gave up 5 bases and V 4 bases, and 1 base lay outside the gene matches. DNA for the CDR3: TGTGCCAGCAGTGCGGACAGGGGGTATGGCTACACCTTC. Its translation: CASSADRGYGYTF.

The genes are TRBV7-2 and TRBJ2-2; 8 nucleotides line up with TRBD1. The CDR3 consists of 15 residues. J was trimmed by 4 bases and V by 5 bases; bases with no gene match: 6. CDR1 and CDR2 (germline): SGHTA, FQGNSA. CDR3 coding DNA: TGTGCCAGCAGCCTAGGACAGGGATCCACCGGGGAGCTGTTTTTT. This gives the protein CASSLGQGSTGELFF.